This T cell receptor beta chain was sequenced in a study of early T cells in non-severe SARS-CoV-2 infection. Across the whole study: Unsorted whole blood bulk RNA was sequenced, with unpaired chains.

Study results and caveats: Anti-spike CD8 specificities were favored by VDJdb matching, whose results missed private and CD4 specificities.

This clonotype was recorded at least ten times. Its antigen is unknown. Individually, cDNA molecules had unique molecular identifiers attached to them. In TCRdb, the 5' RACE reads were re-called with MiXCR into one record per CDR3 protein. The table has about 60,000 distinct CDR3 sequences, approximately 9% seen once. The ends lost 6 bases at V and 6 bases at J; junction bases unmatched: 6. The CDR3 is made up of 14 amino acids. Germline V gene sequence: CDR1 DFQATT, CDR2 SNEGSKA (reference sequence). The J gene is TRBJ2-3, the V gene TRBV20-1; 13 bases align to TRBD2. The sample comprised whole blood. This receptor was identified in an adult who was a healthcare worker with PCR-confirmed SARS-CoV-2 infection or an uninfected control (not recorded which). CDR3 loop: CSAWTSGSVDTQYF. Written as DNA, the CDR3 is TGCAGTGCGTGGACTAGCGGGAGTGTGGATACGCAGTATTTT.